These 11 T cell receptor beta chains share one sample of origin, sequenced in a study of Graves' ophthalmopathy and Graves' hyperthyroidism. TCR beta CDR3 regions were amplified from RNA transcripts. First-round RT-PCR with HTBI primers preceded a second-round multiplex PCR. TCRdb reanalysed the multiplex PCR reads using MiXCR and keeps one entry per CDR3 protein. The sample contains about 550,000 distinct CDR3 sequences, just under 40% of which appear only once. Source material: peripheral blood or thyroid tissue (not recorded which). The receptors here all came from an adult man with Graves' hyperthyroidism.

This clonotype appeared many times. This rearrangement joins TRBV7-9 to TRBJ1-2, with no clear D. Germline V CDR1 and CDR2: SEHNR, FQNEAQ (reference sequence). CDR3 length: 18 residues. Trimming stripped 5 bases from V and 0 bases from J, with 22 bases between. The DNA for the CDR3 is TGTGCCAGCAGCCACGAGAGGGCAGAGCCTGGGGCTAACTATGGCTACACCTTC. This codes for CASSHERAEPGANYGYTF.

The table lists this clonotype with many counts. V is TRBV2 and J is TRBJ2-2; D uncertain. Germline loops: CDR1 SNHLY, CDR2 FYNNEI. V was cut by 5 bases and J by 4 bases, with 11 bases left in between. This CDR3 spans 14 amino acids. CDR3 nucleotide sequence: TGTGCCAGCAGTCCCGGGCAGCTCACCGGGGAGCTGTTTTTT. Residues: CASSPGQLTGELFF.

This clonotype was seen many times. This chain links TRBV6-5 with TRBJ1-2, with TRBD1 identical over 12 bases. The CDR3 spans 18 residues. V shed 0 bases and J 4 bases; nucleotides not matched to a gene: 9. CDR1 MNHEY and CDR2 SVGAGI come from the germline V gene. The CDR3 loop reads CASSYSMGQGAWGYGYTF. As DNA, the CDR3 is TGTGCCAGCAGTTACTCGATGGGACAGGGGGCTTGGGGCTATGGCTACACCTTC.

This clonotype was counted ten times or more. The gene calls are TRBV27 and TRBJ1-2; D might be TRBD1 (5 bases). This CDR3 is 14 amino acids long. V was clipped by 7 bases and J by 4 bases, with 16 bases between them. Germline loops: CDR1 MNHEY, CDR2 SMNVEV (reference sequence). CDR3 residues: CASTPWGGSYGYTF. For the CDR3, the DNA is TGTGCCAGCACCCCCTGGGGGGGGAGCTATGGCTACACCTTC.

The rearrangement links TRBV24-1 to TRBJ2-7, with 8 bases aligning to TRBD1. With V trimmed by 7 bases and J by 4 bases, 8 bases remained unmatched. The germline gives CDR1 KGHDR, CDR2 SFDVKD. The CDR3 contains 14 residues. CDR3 sequence: CATSSSNRGYEQYF. Here the CDR3 DNA reads TGTGCCACCAGCAGCTCAAACAGGGGGTACGAGCAGTACTTC.

This clonotype has ten or more counts. The chain is built from TRBV7-6 and TRBJ2-7, with 7 nucleotides matching TRBD1. V was pared by 5 bases and J by 1 base, with 5 bases of the junction left unmatched. Per germline, CDR1 SGHVS and CDR2 FNYEAQ. The length of the CDR3 is 14 residues. In nucleotides, the CDR3 is TGTGCCAGCAGCATCTTGGACAGGTCCTACGAGCAGTACTTC. This translates into CASSILDRSYEQYF.

Worth noting for this clonotype: At one end, the junction sequence differs from germline, possibly due to a read error. This chain uses TRBV4-1 with TRBJ1-4; D uncertain. The CDR3 sequence is 14 residues long. Germline CDR1 MGHRA, CDR2 YSYEKL. In DNA, the CDR3 is TGTGCCAGCAGCTCTCCGGGTTTGGGTAAAAAACTGTTTTTT. It is translated as CASSSPGLGKKLFF.

This clonotype has ten or more counts. J is TRBJ1-1 and V is TRBV13; D possibly corresponds to TRBD1 (5 bases). Germline values: CDR1 PRHDT, CDR2 FYEKMQ (reference sequence). Between the trimmed V and J ends, which lost 4 bases and 3 bases, there was a span of 18 bases. The CDR3 has 16 residues. CDR3 DNA: TGTGCCAGCAGCTCGTATCCGGGACGGATAGACACTGAAGCTTTCTTT. Its translation: CASSSYPGRIDTEAFF.

This clonotype has a count of ten or more. The chain carries TRBV7-6 and TRBJ2-7; 9 positions match TRBD1. The germline V gene has CDR1 SGHVS and CDR2 FNYEAQ. The CDR3 extends over 15 amino acids. Trimming cost V 5 bases and J 5 bases; bases outside gene matches: 10. For the CDR3, the DNA is TGTGCCAGCAGCGATTCGGGACAGGGTGAAAACGAGCAGTACTTC. This translates into CASSDSGQGENEQYF. Complete variable domain (other parts from reference TRBV7-6 and TRBJ2-7): GAGVSQSPRYKVTKRGQDVALRCDPISGHVSLYWYRQALGQGPEFLTYFNYEAQQDKSGLPNDRFSAERPEGSISTLTIQRTEQRDSAMYRCASSDSGQGENEQYFGPGTRLTVT.

The chain joins TRBV12-3 or TRBV12-4 to TRBJ2-7; tentatively, D is TRBD1 (6 bases). Trimming left V 5 bases short and J 9 bases short, with 8 bases between. This CDR3 is built from 10 residues. DNA of the CDR3: TGTGCCAGCAGTGCCAGGGGGCAGTACTTC. Residues: CASSARGQYF.

In its sample, this clonotype was seen a few times. The chain carries TRBV5-1 and TRBJ1-5, with D uncertain. CDR1 and CDR2 (germline): SGHRS, YFSETQ. V shed 0 bases and J shed 9 bases, with 10 bases lying between them. There are 13 residues in the CDR3. The CDR3 reads CASSLDLGGPQHF. The CDR3 coding sequence is TGCGCCAGCAGCTTGGATCTGGGCGGGCCCCAGCATTTT.